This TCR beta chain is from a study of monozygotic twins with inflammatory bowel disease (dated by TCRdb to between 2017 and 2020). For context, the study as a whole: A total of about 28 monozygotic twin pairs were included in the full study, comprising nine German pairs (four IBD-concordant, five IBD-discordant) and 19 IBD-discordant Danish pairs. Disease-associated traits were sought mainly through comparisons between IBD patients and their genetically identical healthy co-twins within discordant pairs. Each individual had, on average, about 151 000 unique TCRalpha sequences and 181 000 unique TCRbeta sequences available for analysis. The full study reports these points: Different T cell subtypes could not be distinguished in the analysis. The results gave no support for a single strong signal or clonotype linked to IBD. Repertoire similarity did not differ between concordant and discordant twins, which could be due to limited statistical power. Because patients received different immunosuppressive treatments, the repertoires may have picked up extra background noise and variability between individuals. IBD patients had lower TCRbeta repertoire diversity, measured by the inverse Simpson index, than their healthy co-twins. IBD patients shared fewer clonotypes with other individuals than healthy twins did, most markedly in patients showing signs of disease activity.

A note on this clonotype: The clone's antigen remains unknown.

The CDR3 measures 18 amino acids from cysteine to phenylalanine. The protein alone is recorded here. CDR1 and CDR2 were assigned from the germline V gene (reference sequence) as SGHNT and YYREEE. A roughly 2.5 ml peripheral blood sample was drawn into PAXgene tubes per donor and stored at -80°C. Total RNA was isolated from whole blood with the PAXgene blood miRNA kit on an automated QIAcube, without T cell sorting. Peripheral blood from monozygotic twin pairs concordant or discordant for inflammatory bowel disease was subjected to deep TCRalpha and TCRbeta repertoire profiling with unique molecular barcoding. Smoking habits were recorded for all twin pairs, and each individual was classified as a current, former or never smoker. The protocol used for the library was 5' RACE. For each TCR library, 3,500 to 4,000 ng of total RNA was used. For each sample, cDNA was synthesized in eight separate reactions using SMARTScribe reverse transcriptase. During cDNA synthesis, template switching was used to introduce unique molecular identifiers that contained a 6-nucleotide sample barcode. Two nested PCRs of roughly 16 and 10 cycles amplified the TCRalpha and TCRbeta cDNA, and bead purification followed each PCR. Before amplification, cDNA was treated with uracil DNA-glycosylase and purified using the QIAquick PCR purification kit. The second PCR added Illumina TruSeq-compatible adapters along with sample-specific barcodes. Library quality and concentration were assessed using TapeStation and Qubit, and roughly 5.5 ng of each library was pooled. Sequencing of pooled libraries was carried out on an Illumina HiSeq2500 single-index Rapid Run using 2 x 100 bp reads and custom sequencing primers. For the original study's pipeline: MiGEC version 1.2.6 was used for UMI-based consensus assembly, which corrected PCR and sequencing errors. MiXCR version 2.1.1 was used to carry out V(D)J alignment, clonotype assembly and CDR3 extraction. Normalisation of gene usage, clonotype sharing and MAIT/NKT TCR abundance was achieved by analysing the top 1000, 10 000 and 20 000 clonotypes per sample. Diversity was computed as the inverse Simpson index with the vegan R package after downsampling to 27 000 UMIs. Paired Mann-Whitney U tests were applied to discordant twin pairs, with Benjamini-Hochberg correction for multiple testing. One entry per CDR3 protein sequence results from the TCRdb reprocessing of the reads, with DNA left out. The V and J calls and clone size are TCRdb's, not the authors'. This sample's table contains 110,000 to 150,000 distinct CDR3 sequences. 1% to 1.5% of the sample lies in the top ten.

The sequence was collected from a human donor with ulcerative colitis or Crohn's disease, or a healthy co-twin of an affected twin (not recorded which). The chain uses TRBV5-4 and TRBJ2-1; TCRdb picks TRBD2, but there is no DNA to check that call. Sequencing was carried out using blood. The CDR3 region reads CASSLGLAGGYMGYEQFF.